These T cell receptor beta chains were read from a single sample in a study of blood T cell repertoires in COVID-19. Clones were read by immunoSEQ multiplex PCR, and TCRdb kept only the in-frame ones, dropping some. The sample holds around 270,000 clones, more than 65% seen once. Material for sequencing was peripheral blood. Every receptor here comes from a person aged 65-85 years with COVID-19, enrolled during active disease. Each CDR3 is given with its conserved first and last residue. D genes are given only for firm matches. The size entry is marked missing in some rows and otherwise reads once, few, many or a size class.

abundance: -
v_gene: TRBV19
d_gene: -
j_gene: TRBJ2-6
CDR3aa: CASSSPAGTGANVLTF
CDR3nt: TGTGCCAGTAGTAGCCCGGCGGGTACTGGGGCCAACGTCCTGACTTTC

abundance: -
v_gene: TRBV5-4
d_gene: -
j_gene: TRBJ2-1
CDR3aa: CASRAGAGSYNEQFF
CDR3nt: TGTGCCAGCAGGGCGGGGGCTGGGTCCTACAATGAGCAGTTCTTC

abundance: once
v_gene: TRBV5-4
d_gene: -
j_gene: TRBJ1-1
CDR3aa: CASRPGWRRNTEAFF
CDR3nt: TGTGCCAGCAGGCCAGGGTGGCGGAGGAACACTGAAGCTTTCTTT

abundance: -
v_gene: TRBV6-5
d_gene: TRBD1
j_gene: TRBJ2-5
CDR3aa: CASSYGVDRTKETQYF
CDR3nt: TGTGCCAGCAGTTACGGAGTGGACAGGACAAAAGAGACCCAGTACTTC

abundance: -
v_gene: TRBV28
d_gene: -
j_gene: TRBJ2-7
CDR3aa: CASSLKQGRSEQYF
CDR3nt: TGTGCCAGCAGTTTAAAGCAGGGGAGAAGCGAGCAGTACTTC

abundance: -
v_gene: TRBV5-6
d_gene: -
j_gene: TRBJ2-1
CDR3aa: CASSFYRGDPDNEQFF
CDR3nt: TGTGCCAGCAGCTTTTACCGAGGAGACCCCGACAATGAGCAGTTCTTC

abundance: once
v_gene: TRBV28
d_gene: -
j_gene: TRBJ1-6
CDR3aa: CASSLLGAEYNSPLHF
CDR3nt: TGTGCCAGCAGTTTACTAGGGGCAGAGTATAATTCACCCCTCCACTTT

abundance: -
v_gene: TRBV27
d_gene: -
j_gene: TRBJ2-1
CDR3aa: CASRAYYSYNEQFF
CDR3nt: TGTGCCAGCAGAGCATACTACTCCTACAATGAGCAGTTCTTC

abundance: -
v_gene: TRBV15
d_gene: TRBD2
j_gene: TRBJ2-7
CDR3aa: CATSTTGTSDYEQYF
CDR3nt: TGTGCCACCAGCACTACCGGGACTAGCGACTACGAGCAGTACTTC

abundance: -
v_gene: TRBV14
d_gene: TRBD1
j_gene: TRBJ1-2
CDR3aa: CASSQEGGASRGYTF
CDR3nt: TGTGCCAGCAGCCAAGAAGGGGGCGCAAGTCGTGGCTACACCTTC

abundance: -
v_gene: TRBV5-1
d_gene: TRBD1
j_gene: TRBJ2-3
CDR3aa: CASSSTGGRDTQYF
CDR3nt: TGCGCCAGCAGCTCGACAGGGGGCAGAGATACGCAGTATTTT

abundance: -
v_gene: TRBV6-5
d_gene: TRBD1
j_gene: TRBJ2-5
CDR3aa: CASRDRGPQETQYF
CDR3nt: TGTGCCAGCAGGGACAGGGGGCCCCAAGAGACCCAGTACTTC

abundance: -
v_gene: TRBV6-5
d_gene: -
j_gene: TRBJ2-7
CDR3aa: CASSYYNTGYEQYF
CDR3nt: TGTGCCAGCAGTTACTACAACACAGGCTACGAGCAGTACTTC

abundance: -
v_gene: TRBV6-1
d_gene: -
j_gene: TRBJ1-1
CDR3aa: CASRDSLGKAFF
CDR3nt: TGTGCCAGCCGTGACAGTCTAGGCAAAGCTTTCTTT

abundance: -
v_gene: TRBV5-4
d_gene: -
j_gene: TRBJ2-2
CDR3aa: CASTPGAKTNTGELFF
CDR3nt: TGTGCCAGCACCCCAGGGGCTAAGACGAACACCGGGGAGCTGTTTTTT

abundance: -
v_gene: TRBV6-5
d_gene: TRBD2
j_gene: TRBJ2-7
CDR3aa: CASRREGSSGIEQYF
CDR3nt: TGTGCCAGCCGTAGGGAGGGGTCCAGCGGGATCGAGCAGTACTTC

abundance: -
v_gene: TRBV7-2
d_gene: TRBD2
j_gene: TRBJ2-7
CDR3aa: CASSSVGTTSYEQYF
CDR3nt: TGTGCCAGCAGCTCGGTAGGGACTACCTCCTACGAGCAGTACTTC

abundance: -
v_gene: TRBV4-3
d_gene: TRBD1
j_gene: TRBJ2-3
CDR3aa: CASSRQGITDTQYF
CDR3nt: TGCGCCAGCAGTCGACAGGGCATCACAGATACGCAGTATTTT

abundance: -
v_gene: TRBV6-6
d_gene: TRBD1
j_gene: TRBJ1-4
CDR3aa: CASSYSGTAEKLFF
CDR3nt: TGTGCCAGCAGTTACTCGGGGACAGCTGAAAAACTGTTTTTT